This T cell receptor (beta chain) was profiled in a study of blood T cell repertoires in COVID-19. Study summary: Some COVID-19 samples were acute and others convalescent; all came from the United States, Italy and Spain. PBMCs, B-cell-depleted T cells, or T cells provided the cDNA or gDNA that made up the material.

The table lists this clone with a few counts. This table comes from immunoSEQ multiplex PCR, and its TCRdb copy is limited to in-frame clones, with some not included. The profile covers more than 250,000 clones, with approximately 84% appearing a single time and roughly 10% taken by the ten largest. The CDR3 is 15 residues long. V gave up 8 bases and J gave up 0 bases, with 16 bases separating them. Per germline, CDR1 MNHEY and CDR2 SVGAGI. Sequencing was done on a sample of PBMCs or T cells enriched from blood (not recorded which). This chain joins TRBV6-5 and TRBJ1-2; D might be TRBD1 (5 bases). The receptor's source is a woman between 18 and 29 years old who had recovered from COVID-19. This CDR3 reads CASRETVYANYGYTF. Written as DNA, the CDR3 is TGTGCCAGCCGCGAGACAGTATACGCTAACTATGGCTACACCTTC.